Included here is one T cell receptor (beta chain) sequence, with context. The unexposed donors gave CD4+ T cells in about 2011-2019, prior to COVID-19. TCRdb keeps only in-frame clones here, not all; method: immunoSEQ multiplex PCR. This table holds 65,000 or so clones, around 87% found once. Germline CDR1 is SGHTA and CDR2 is FQGTGA. Trimming left V 5 bases short and J 2 bases short, with 11 bases between. This CDR3 has 14 amino acids. The data were taken from a study of CD4 T cells in relation to SARS-CoV-2 and coronaviruses. The gene calls are TRBV7-3 and TRBJ2-3; a weak D match, TRBD1 (6 bases). Sequenced sample: memory CD4+ T cells from PBMCs. The clonotype comes from a human donor in good health. The CDR3, as DNA: TGTGCCAGCAGCCCCAGGGGACCCACAGATACGCAGTATTTT. The encoded protein is CASSPRGPTDTQYF.